The 26 T cell receptor beta chains reported below all come from one sample, sequenced in a study of post-analysis software for immune sequencing data. The antigens these receptors bind are not known. Libraries were made from TCR beta cDNA, and they carried unique molecular identifiers. From the PCR reads, TCRdb called clonotypes with MiXCR, one entry per CDR3 protein. The repertoire has some 690,000 distinct CDR3 sequences, approximately 30% of them found once; the top ten carry more than 0.45%. Study conclusions and caveats: A handful of TRBV segments were significantly more frequent in patients than in controls. TRBV5-6, TRBV5-1 and TRBV20-1 were among these segments.

The sample consisted of blood. The receptors were sampled from a girl aged 5 to 17 with multiple sclerosis.

The CDR3: CASSSPGQGHEQYF. CDR3 in DNA: TGTGCCAGCAGTTCACCGGGACAGGGGCACGAGCAGTACTTC. J is TRBJ2-5 and V is TRBV28; 10 nucleotides agree with TRBD1. Near its end, the DNA agrees better with TRBJ2-7, so the J call may be wrong. From germline, CDR1 is MDHEN and CDR2 SYDVKM. The CDR3 totals 14 residues.

Turning to this clonotype: The conserved closing phenylalanine or tryptophan is absent in this CDR3, likely reflecting a read error. This chain links TRBV7-2 with TRBJ1-1; 7 positions match TRBD1. The CDR3 is 15 residues long. The V gene's germline CDR1 is SGHTA and CDR2 FQGNSA. The V gene end was trimmed by 5 bases and the J gene end by 5 bases; junction bases not matched to a gene: 11. This chain's CDR3 is CASSPATGRRTEAFC. As DNA, the CDR3 is TGTGCCAGCAGCCCAGCGACAGGGAGGAGAACTGAAGCTTTCTGT.

There are a few counts of this clonotype. The rearrangement uses TRBV10-3 and TRBJ1-1; weak D call: TRBD1 (6 bases). Germline lookup yields CDR1 ENHRY and CDR2 SYGVKD. This CDR3 spans 13 amino acids. Trimming shortened V by 8 bases and J by 10 bases, and 20 bases separated the two germline ends. CDR3 in amino acids: CAIGAGGRFGAFF. CDR3 nucleotides: TGTGCCATCGGTGCTGGGGGGCGGTTCGGAGCTTTCTTT.

This clonotype was counted only a few times. This chain links TRBV29-1 with TRBJ2-7; D gene unclear. Germline V gene data show CDR1 as SQVTM and CDR2 as ANQGSEA. Trimming took 7 bases from V and 1 from J, leaving 14 bases between them. This CDR3 has 13 residues. Here the CDR3 reads CSGLSGVSYEQYF. The DNA of the CDR3 is TGCAGCGGCCTCAGTGGGGTATCCTACGAGCAGTACTTC.

The V call is TRBV2, the J call TRBJ1-4, with D uncertain. V lost 7 bases and J 8 bases, leaving 11 bases between the germline ends. CDR1 is SNHLY, CDR2 FYNNEI, per germline. The CDR3 is 12 amino acids. This CDR3 reads CASMGIPEKLFF. The DNA of the CDR3 is TGTGCCAGCATGGGTATCCCGGAAAAACTGTTTTTT.

This chain links TRBV4-3 with TRBJ2-7, with unresolved D. Per germline, CDR1 LGHNA and CDR2 YSLEER. This CDR3 contains 13 residues. V lost 2 bases and J 3 bases, leaving 8 bases between the germline ends. The CDR3 DNA reads as TGCGCCAGCAGCCAAAACGGGTTCTACGAGCAGTACTTC. Protein: CASSQNGFYEQYF.

In its sample, this clonotype was seen a few times. V gene TRBV4-1 combines with J gene TRBJ2-1; 14 bases fit TRBD2. The CDR3 contains 15 residues. CDR1 and CDR2 from the germline V gene are MGHRA and YSYEKL. V was clipped by 4 bases and J by 8 bases; unmatched bases: 4. CDR3 nucleotide sequence: TGCGCCAGCAGCCTGACTAGCGGGAGGGAATATGAGCAGTTCTTC. The encoded protein is CASSLTSGREYEQFF.

The chain recombines TRBV7-3 with TRBJ2-6, with a possible D match to TRBD1 (6 bases). The V and J ends lost 3 bases and 4 bases respectively, with 10 bases between them. The CDR3 is 15 residues long. Germline values: CDR1 SGHTA, CDR2 FQGTGA. DNA of the CDR3: TGTGCCAGCAGCTTTACAGGGTTAGGGGCCAACGTCCTGACTTTC. It codes for CASSFTGLGANVLTF.

V is TRBV7-2 and J is TRBJ2-7; D unresolved. Trimming left V 1 base short and J 1 base short, with 11 bases between. Per the germline V gene, CDR1 is SGHTA and CDR2 is FQGNSA. The CDR3 is 15 residues long. DNA of the CDR3: TGTGCCAGCAGCTTAGACAGTACTTCGTCCTACGAGCAGTACTTC. Translated: CASSLDSTSSYEQYF. Full variable domain (remainder filled in from reference TRBV7-2 and TRBJ2-7): GAGVSQSPSNKVTEKGKDVELRCDPISGHTALYWYRQSLGQGLEFLIYFQGNSAPDKSGLPSDRFSAERTGGSVSTLTIQRTQQEDSAVYLCASSLDSTSSYEQYFGPGTRLTVT.

In this sample, this clonotype turned up a few times. CDR3 sequence (DNA): TGTGCCAGCAGCTACCGGACCGGGATAGAAGCCTACGAGCAGTACTTC. Its protein product is CASSYRTGIEAYEQYF. This sequence joins TRBV6-5 and TRBJ2-7, with D perhaps matching TRBD2 (5 bases). The CDR3 has 16 residues. Trimming removed 6 bases at V and 2 bases at J, with 20 bases between. CDR1 MNHEY and CDR2 SVGAGI come from the germline V gene.

This clonotype was observed a single time. This rearrangement joins TRBV7-2 to TRBJ1-5; D gene unclear. The CDR3 is made up of 14 amino acids. V was shortened by 6 bases and J by 1 base, with 10 bases between the two germline ends. The V gene's germline CDR1 is SGHTA and CDR2 FQGNSA. CDR3 DNA: TGTGCCAGCAGTCCCGTAACCAGCAATCAGCCCCAGCATTTT. Translating it yields CASSPVTSNQPQHF.

The CDR3 nucleotides read TGCAGTGCCCGGGCCTTCAATCAGCCCCAGCATTTT. This codes for CSARAFNQPQHF. The chain recombines TRBV20-1 with TRBJ1-5; the D is unclear. Germline lookup yields CDR1 DFQATT and CDR2 SNEGSKA (reference sequence). Trimming removed 6 bases at V and 3 bases at J, with 9 bases between. CDR3 length: 12 residues.

The chain is built from TRBV15 and TRBJ1-1; D remains ambiguous. The CDR3 has 13 residues. Trimming shortened V by 0 bases and J by 3 bases, and 5 bases separated the two germline ends. Germline V gene data show CDR1 as LNHNV and CDR2 as YYDKDF (reference sequence). CDR3 in amino acids: CATSRDGDTEAFF. Written as DNA, the CDR3 is TGTGCCACCAGCAGAGATGGGGACACTGAAGCTTTCTTT. The full variable domain, completed using reference TRBV15 and TRBJ1-1, is DAMVIQNPRYQVTQFGKPVTLSCSQTLNHNVMYWYQQKSSQAPKLLFHYYDKDFNNEADTPDNFQSRRPNTSFCFLDIRSPGLGDTAMYLCATSRDGDTEAFFGQGTRLTVV.

This clonotype was counted at least ten times. Written as DNA, the CDR3 is TGTGCCAGCAACCGCTATAATGAAAAACTGTTTTTT. The encoded protein is CASNRYNEKLFF. The V call is TRBV3-1, the J call TRBJ1-4; no definite D call. Trimming pared 7 bases from V and 4 bases from J, leaving 7 bases between. The CDR3 is 12 amino acids. Germline V lookup: CDR1 LGHDT, CDR2 YNNKEL (reference sequence). The full variable domain, with the rest looked up from reference TRBV3-1 and TRBJ1-4, is DTAVSQTPKYLVTQMGNDKSIKCEQNLGHDTMYWYKQDSKKFLKIMFSYNNKELIINETVPNRFSPKSPDKAHLNLHINSLELGDSAVYFCASNRYNEKLFFGSGTQLSVL.

A remark on this clonotype: A single base separates this from a much larger clone, so it may be a read error. This rearrangement joins TRBV4-3 to TRBJ2-7; D unresolved. CDR1 and CDR2 from the germline V gene are LGHNA and YSLEER. This CDR3 contains 13 residues. The CDR3 DNA is TGCGCCAACAGCCAAGAGATCCCCTACGAGCAGTACTTC. This sequence encodes CANSQEIPYEQYF.

V gene TRBV12-3 or TRBV12-4 combines with J gene TRBJ2-6, with D maybe TRBD1 (5 bases). The CDR3 totals 15 residues. V lost 1 base to trimming and J lost 3 bases, with 7 bases between them. In nucleotides, the CDR3 is TGTGCCAGCAGTTTAGGGGGCATTGGGGCCAACGTCCTGACTTTC. This codes for CASSLGGIGANVLTF.

The chain recombines TRBV24-1 with TRBJ2-3, with D perhaps TRBD1 (6 bases). Per germline, CDR1 KGHDR and CDR2 SFDVKD. The CDR3 is made up of 13 amino acids. The V end was cut by 6 bases, the J end by 5 bases, with 11 bases between. The DNA of the CDR3 is TGTGCCACCAGTACGTCCAGGGGAGATACGCAGTATTTT. Amino acids: CATSTSRGDTQYF.

In this sample, this clonotype turned up once. The chain combines TRBV6-5 with TRBJ1-1; D gene ambiguous. Looked up from germline, CDR1 is MNHEY and CDR2 is SVGAGI. Between the trimmed V and J ends, which lost 6 bases and 5 bases, there was a span of 10 bases. The CDR3 has 12 amino acids. The CDR3 reads CASRYVSTEAFF. CDR3 in DNA: TGTGCCAGCAGGTACGTCTCGACTGAAGCTTTCTTT.

This clonotype was counted between two and nine times. V and J are TRBV7-9 and TRBJ1-4; D gene uncertain. The CDR3 has 14 residues. Per the germline V gene, CDR1 is SEHNR and CDR2 is FQNEAQ (reference sequence). The V and J ends lost 5 bases and 6 bases respectively, with 13 bases between them. CDR3 DNA: TGTGCCAGCAGCCCGAGTCGGCAGGATGAAAAACTGTTTTTT. As protein: CASSPSRQDEKLFF. Full variable domain (outside the CDR3, taken from reference TRBV7-9 and TRBJ1-4): DTGVSQNPRHKITKRGQNVTFRCDPISEHNRLYWYRQTLGQGPEFLTYFQNEAQLEKSRLLSDRFSAERPKGSFSTLEIQRTEQGDSAMYLCASSPSRQDEKLFFGSGTQLSVL.

This clonotype showed up just a few times. The CDR3 nucleotides are TGCAGCGGAAGGGGGCAGGGGCATGGCTACACCTTC. Encoded protein: CSGRGQGHGYTF. This chain uses TRBV29-1 with TRBJ1-2, with 7 bases aligning to TRBD1. Germline CDR1 and CDR2: SQVTM and ANQGSEA. The CDR3 has 12 amino acids. V was clipped by 7 bases and J by 6 bases; unmatched bases: 8.

On this clonotype: The final CDR3 position lacks the conserved phenylalanine or tryptophan, pointing to a likely read error. The rearrangement links TRBV27 to TRBJ2-7; TRBD1 agrees at 7 bases. CDR3 size: 16 residues. The V gene end was trimmed by 5 bases and the J gene end by 0 bases; junction bases not matched to a gene: 10. The germline V gene encodes CDR1 MNHEY and CDR2 SMNVEV (reference sequence). CDR3 nucleotides: TGTGCCAGCAGTCCATCTACAGGGGATAGCTCCTACGAGCAGTACTAC. It codes for CASSPSTGDSSYEQYY.

The chain has TRBV2 and TRBJ2-7; possible D gene TRBD2, 5 bases. Germline values: CDR1 SNHLY, CDR2 FYNNEI. CDR3 length: 12 amino acids. V lost 8 bases and J lost 6, with 14 bases in between. The CDR3 DNA follows: TGTGCCAGCCGGGGTAGGGTAGTCGAGCAGTACTTC. Protein sequence: CASRGRVVEQYF.

Many counts were recorded for this clonotype. The V gene is TRBV12-3 or TRBV12-4, the J gene TRBJ2-7; TRBD1 matches 7 bases. J gave up 0 bases and V 5 bases, and 1 base lay outside the gene matches. The CDR3 is made up of 13 amino acids. The CDR3 nucleotides read TGTGCCAGCAGTCGGGACAGCTCCTACGAGCAGTACTTC. It translates to CASSRDSSYEQYF.

This clonotype occurred many times. The chain couples TRBV13 to TRBJ2-3; TRBD1 aligns across 7 bases. The trim removed 5 bases at V and 2 bases at J, leaving 10 bases unmatched. The CDR3 loop spans 16 amino acids. Germline V gene lookup returns CDR1 PRHDT and CDR2 FYEKMQ (reference sequence). Here the CDR3 reads CASSRIDRVLTDTQYF. For the CDR3, the DNA is TGTGCCAGCAGCCGGATCGACAGGGTGCTCACAGATACGCAGTATTTT.

The gene calls are TRBV7-2 and TRBJ2-7; D possibly matches TRBD1 or TRBD2 (5 bases each). The J call is in doubt because the DNA end fits TRBJ2-5 better. This CDR3 is built from 17 residues. Germline CDR1 reads SGHTA; CDR2 reads FQGNSA. The CDR3 sequence is CASSRIPNGALQKTQYF. CDR3 coding DNA: TGTGCCAGCAGCCGGATACCTAACGGGGCGCTGCAAAAGACCCAGTACTTC.

This clonotype was seen more than once but under ten times. This chain connects TRBV20-1 to TRBJ1-5; TRBD1 matches 9 bases. Looked up from germline, CDR1 is DFQATT and CDR2 is SNEGSKA (reference sequence). This CDR3 has 15 residues. Trimming took 6 bases from V and 2 from J; bases not matched to a gene: 8. Here the CDR3 reads CSANTGGVGNQPQHF. The DNA for the CDR3 is TGCAGTGCAAATACAGGGGGCGTCGGCAATCAGCCCCAGCATTTT.